The sample holds one count of the clone carrying this T cell receptor beta chain. These data belong to a study of blood T cell repertoires in COVID-19. Study information: Material from acute and convalescent COVID-19 was sourced from the United States, Italy and Spain.

Per the original methods: Scientists estimated how many nucleated cells there were by amplifying reference gene primers. Here immunoSEQ multiplex PCR was the method, and the copy in TCRdb shows in-frame clones only, minus some. The V and J calls and the clone size are those of that table, but D and trimming were determined from the DNA. The sample includes about 370,000 clones, 85% to 90% of them seen just once. The study recruited people aged about 18 to 95 years across some 23 US areas. Recovered participants had two consecutive negative NP/OP PCR tests, healthcare professional clearance, or symptom resolution. Between the trimmed V and J ends, which lost 5 bases and 1 base, there was a span of 14 bases. The germline V gene has CDR1 SGHVS and CDR2 FQNEAQ. CDR3 length: 15 residues.

Material for sequencing was PBMCs or T cells enriched from blood (not recorded which). The J gene is TRBJ1-1, the V gene TRBV7-8; tentative D call: TRBD1 (6 bases). The receptor was derived from a man between 18 and 29 years old who had recovered from COVID-19. The CDR3 reads CASSLNRVANTEAFF. In nucleotides, the CDR3 is TGTGCCAGCAGCCTGAACAGGGTTGCGAACACTGAAGCTTTCTTT.